The present T cell receptor (beta chain) was sequenced within a study of cytomegalovirus exposure and HLA in healthy donors. Produced via immunoSEQ multiplex PCR; TCRdb's table is partial and in-frame only. The sample lists hundreds of thousands of clones, approximately 82% occurring once. The V and J ends lost 1 base and 1 base, in that order; junction bases with no gene match: 7. This CDR3 has 16 amino acids. Germline loops: CDR1 SGHDT, CDR2 YYEEEE. The sample consisted of PBMCs. The chain employs TRBV5-6 and TRBJ1-1; TRBD1 agrees at 7 bases. The sequence came from a woman younger than 35 in good health and CMV-seronegative. This chain's CDR3 is CASSLRGGGRNTEAFF. The CDR3 DNA reads TGTGCCAGCAGCTTGAGAGGGGGCGGCAGGAACACTGAAGCTTTCTTT.